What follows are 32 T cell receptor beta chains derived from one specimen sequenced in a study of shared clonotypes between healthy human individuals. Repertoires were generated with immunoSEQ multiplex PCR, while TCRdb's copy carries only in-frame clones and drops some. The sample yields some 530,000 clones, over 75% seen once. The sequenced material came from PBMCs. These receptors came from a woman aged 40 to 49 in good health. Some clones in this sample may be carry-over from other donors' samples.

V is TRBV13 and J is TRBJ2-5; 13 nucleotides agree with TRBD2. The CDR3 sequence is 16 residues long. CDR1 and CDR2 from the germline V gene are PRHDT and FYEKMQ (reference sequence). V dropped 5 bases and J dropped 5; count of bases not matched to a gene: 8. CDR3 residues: CASSLQLAGGAETQYF. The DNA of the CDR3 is TGTGCCAGCAGCCTTCAACTAGCGGGAGGGGCTGAGACCCAGTACTTC.

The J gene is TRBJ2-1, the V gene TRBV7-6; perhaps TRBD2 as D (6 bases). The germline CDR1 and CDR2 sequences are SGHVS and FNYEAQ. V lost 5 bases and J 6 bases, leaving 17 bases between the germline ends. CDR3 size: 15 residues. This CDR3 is CASSPAGGTINEQFF. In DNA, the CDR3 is TGTGCCAGCAGCCCTGCCGGGGGTACTATCAATGAGCAGTTCTTC.

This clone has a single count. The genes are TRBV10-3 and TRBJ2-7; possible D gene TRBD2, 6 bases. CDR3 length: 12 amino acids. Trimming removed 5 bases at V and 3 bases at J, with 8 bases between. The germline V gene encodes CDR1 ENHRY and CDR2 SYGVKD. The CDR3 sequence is CAISSGDYEQYF. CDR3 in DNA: TGTGCCATCAGTTCGGGGGACTACGAGCAGTACTTC.

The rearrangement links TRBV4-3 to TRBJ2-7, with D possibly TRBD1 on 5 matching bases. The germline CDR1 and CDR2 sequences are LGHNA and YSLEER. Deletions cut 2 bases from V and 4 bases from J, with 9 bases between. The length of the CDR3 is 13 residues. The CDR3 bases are TGCGCCAGCAGCCAATTTCCAGGGTACGAGCAGTACTTC. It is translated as CASSQFPGYEQYF.

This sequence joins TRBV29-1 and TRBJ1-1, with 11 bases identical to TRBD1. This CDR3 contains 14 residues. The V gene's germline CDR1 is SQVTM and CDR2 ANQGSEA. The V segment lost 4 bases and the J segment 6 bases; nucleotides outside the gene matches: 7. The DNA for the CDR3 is TGCAGCGTTGCGGACAGGGGGCGAGTGGCTGAAGCTTTCTTT. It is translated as CSVADRGRVAEAFF.

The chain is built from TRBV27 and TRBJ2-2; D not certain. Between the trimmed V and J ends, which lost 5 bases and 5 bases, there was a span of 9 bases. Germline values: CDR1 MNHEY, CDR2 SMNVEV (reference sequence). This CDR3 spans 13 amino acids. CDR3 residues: CASSTQNTGELFF. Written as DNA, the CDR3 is TGTGCCAGCAGTACCCAAAATACCGGGGAGCTGTTTTTT.

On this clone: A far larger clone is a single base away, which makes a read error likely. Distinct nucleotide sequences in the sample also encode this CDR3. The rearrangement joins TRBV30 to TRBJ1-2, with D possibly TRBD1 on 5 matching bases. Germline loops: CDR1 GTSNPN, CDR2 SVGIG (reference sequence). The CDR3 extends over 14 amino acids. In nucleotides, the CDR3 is TGTGCATGGAAGAAACAGGAGAATCCATATGGCTACACCTTC. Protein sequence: CAWKKQENPYGYTF.

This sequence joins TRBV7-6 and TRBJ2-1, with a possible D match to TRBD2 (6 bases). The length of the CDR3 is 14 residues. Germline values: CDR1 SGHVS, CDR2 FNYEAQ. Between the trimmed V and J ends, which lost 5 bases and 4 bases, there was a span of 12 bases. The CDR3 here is CASSPRDSYNEQFF. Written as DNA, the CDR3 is TGTGCCAGCAGCCCCCGGGACTCTTACAATGAGCAGTTCTTC.

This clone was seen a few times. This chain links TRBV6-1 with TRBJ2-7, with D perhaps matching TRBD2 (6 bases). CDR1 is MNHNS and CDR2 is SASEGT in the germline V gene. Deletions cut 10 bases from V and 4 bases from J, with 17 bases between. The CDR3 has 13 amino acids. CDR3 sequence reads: CATRVRSGYEQYF. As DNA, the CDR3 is TGTGCCACCAGGGTTCGCAGCGGGTACGAGCAGTACTTC.

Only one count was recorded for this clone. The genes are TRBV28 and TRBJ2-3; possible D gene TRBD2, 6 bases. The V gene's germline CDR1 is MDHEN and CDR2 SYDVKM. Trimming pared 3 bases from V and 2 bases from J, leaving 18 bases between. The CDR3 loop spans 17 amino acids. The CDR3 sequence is CASSLKPGLLNTDTQYF. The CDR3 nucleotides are TGTGCCAGCAGTTTGAAGCCGGGACTGCTAAACACAGATACGCAGTATTTT.

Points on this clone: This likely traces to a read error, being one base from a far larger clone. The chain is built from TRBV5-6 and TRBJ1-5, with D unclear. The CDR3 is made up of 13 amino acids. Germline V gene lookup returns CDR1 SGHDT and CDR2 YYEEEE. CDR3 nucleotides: TGTGCCAGCATCTTGGGTACCAATCAGCCCCAGCATTTT. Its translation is CASILGTNQPQHF.

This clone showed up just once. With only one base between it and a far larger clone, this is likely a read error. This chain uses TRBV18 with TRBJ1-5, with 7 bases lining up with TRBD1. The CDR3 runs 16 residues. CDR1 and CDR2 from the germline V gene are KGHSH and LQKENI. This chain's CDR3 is CASSPLGGFGNQHQHF. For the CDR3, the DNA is TGTGCCAGCTCACCATTAGGGGGCTTCGGCAATCAGCACCAGCATTTT.

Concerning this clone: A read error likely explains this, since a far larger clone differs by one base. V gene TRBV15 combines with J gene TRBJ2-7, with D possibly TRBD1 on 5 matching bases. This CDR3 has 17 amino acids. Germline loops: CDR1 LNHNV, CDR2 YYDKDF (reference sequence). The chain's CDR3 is CATSPNPPGYNSYEQCF. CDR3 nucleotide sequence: TGTGCCACCAGTCCTAACCCCCCAGGGTACAACTCCTACGAGCAGTGCTTC.

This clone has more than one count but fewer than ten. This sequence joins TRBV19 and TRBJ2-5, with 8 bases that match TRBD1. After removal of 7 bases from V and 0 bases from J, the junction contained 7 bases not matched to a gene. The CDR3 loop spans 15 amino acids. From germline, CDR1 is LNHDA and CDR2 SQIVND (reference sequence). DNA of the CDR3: TGTGCCAGTACCACGGGACAGGAGGACCAAGAGACCCAGTACTTC. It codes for CASTTGQEDQETQYF. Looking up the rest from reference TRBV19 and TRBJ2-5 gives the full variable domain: DGGITQSPKYLFRKEGQNVTLSCEQNLNHDAMYWYRQDPGQGLRLIYYSQIVNDFQKGDIAEGYSVSREKKESFPLTVTSAQKNPTAFYLCASTTGQEDQETQYFGPGTRLLVL.

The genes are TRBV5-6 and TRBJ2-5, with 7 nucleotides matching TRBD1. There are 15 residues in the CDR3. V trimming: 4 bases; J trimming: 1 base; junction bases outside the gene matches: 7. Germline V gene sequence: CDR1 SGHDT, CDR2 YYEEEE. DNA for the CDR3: TGTGCCAGCAGCCCCTTAAGACAGGGCCAAGAGACCCAGTACTTC. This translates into CASSPLRQGQETQYF.

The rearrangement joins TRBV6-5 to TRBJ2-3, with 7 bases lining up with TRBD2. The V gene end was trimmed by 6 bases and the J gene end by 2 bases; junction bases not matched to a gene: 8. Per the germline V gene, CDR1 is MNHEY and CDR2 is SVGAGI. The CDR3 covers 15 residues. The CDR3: CASSPGSGTTDTQYF. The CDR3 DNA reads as TGTGCCAGCAGCCCGGGGAGCGGGACCACAGATACGCAGTATTTT.

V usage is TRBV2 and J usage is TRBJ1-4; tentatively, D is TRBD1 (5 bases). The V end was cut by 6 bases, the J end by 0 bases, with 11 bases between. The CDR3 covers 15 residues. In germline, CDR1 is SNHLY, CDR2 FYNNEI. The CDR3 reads CASRAGLPTNEKLFF. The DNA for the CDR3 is TGTGCCAGCAGGGCAGGGCTCCCAACTAATGAAAAACTGTTTTTT.

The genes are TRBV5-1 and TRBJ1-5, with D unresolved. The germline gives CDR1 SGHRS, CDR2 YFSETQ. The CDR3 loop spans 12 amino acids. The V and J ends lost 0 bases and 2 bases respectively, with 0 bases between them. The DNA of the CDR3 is TGCGCCAGCAGCTTGGGCAATCAGCCCCAGCATTTT. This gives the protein CASSLGNQPQHF.

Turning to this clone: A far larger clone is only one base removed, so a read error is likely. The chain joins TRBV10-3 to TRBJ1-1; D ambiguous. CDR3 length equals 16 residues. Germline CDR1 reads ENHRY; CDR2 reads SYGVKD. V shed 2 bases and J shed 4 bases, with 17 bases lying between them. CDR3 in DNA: TGTGCCATCAGTGAGCCAATGGCCATATACCTCACTGAAGCTTTCTTT. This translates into CAISEPMAIYLTEAFF.

CDR3 bases: TGTGCCAGCAGTTACGCCCTAGCGGTTGGGAATGAGCAGTTCTTC. Translated: CASSYALAVGNEQFF. This chain connects TRBV6-6 to TRBJ2-1, with TRBD2 matching 7 bases. This CDR3 is 15 amino acids long. The junction had 8 bases not matched to a gene; V was cut back by 2 bases and J by 7 bases. Looked up from germline, CDR1 is MNHNY and CDR2 is SVGAGI (reference sequence).

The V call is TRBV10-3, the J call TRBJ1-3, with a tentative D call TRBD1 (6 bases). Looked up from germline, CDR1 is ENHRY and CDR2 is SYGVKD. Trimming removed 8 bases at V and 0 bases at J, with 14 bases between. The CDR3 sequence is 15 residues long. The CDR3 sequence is CAIGPDSLSGNTIYF. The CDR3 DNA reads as TGTGCCATCGGACCGGACAGCCTCTCTGGAAACACCATATATTTT.

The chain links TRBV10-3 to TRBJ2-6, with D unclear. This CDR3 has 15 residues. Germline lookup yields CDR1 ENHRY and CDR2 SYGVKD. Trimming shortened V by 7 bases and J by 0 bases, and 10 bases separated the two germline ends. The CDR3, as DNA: TGTGCCATCATGCCATCTCGCTCTGGGGCCAACGTCCTGACTTTC. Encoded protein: CAIMPSRSGANVLTF.

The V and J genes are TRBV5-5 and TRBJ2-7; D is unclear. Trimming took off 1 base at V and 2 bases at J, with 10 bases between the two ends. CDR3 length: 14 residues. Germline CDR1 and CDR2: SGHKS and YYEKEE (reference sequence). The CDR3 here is CASSLNRYPYEQYF. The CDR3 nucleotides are TGTGCCAGCAGCTTGAACAGATACCCCTACGAGCAGTACTTC.

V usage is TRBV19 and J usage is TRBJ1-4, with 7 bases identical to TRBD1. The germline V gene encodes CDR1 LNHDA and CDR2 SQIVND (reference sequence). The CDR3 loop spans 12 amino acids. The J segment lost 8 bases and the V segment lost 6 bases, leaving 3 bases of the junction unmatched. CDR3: CASRHRGEKLFF. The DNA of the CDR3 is TGTGCCAGTAGACACAGGGGCGAAAAACTGTTTTTT.

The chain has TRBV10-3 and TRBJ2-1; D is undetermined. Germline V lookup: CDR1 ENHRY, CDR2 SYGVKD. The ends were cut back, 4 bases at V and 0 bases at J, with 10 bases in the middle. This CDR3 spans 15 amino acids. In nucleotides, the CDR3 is TGTGCCATCAGTGTAGAGAGGACCTCCTACAATGAGCAGTTCTTC. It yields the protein CAISVERTSYNEQFF.

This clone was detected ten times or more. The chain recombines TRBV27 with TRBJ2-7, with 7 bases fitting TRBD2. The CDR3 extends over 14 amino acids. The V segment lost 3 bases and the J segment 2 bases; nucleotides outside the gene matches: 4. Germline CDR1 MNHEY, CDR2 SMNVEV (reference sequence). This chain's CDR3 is CASSFQGGAYEQYF. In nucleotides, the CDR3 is TGTGCCAGCAGTTTCCAGGGAGGGGCCTACGAGCAGTACTTC.

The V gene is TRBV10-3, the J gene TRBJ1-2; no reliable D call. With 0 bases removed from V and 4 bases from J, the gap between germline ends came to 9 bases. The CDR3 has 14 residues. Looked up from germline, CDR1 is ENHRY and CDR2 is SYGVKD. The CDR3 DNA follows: TGTGCCATCAGTGAGTCGGAGACTCGCTATGGCTACACCTTC. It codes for CAISESETRYGYTF.

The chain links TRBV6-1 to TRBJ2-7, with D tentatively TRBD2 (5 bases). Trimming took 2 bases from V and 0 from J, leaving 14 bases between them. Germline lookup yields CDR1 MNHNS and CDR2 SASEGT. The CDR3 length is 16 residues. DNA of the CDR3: TGTGCCAGCAGTGAAAGGTCGGACTCTTACTCCTACGAGCAGTACTTC. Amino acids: CASSERSDSYSYEQYF.

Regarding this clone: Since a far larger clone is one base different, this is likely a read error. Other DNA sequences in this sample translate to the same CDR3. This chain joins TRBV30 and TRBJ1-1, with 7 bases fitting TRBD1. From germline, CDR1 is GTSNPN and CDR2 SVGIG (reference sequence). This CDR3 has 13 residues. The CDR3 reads CAWSDRAYTEAFF. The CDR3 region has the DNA TGTGCCTGGAGCGACAGGGCCTACACTGAAGCTTTCTTC.

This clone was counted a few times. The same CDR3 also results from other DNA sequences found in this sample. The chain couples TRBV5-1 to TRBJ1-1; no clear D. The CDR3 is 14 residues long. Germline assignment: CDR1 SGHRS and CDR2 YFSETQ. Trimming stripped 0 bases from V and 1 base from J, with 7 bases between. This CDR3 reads CASSLDGGNTEAFF. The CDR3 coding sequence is TGCGCCAGCAGCTTGGACGGAGGGAACACTGAAGCTTTCTTT.

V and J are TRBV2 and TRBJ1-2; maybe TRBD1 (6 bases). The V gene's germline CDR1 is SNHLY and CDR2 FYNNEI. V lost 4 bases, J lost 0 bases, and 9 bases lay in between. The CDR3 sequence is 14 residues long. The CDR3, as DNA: TGTGCCAGCAGTGGGGAGGGGGCTAACTATGGCTACACCTTC. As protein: CASSGEGANYGYTF.

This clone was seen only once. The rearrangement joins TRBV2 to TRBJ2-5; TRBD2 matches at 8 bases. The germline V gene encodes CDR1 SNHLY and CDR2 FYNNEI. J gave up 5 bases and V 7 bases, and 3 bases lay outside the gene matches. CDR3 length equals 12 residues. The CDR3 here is CASKREGETQYF. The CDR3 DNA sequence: TGTGCCAGCAAACGGGAGGGGGAGACCCAGTACTTC.